Listed here is a single TCR beta chain. Antigen unknown. This sample was taken from a study of Ad26.COV2.S vaccination and SARS-CoV-2 variants. There are 14 residues in the CDR3. V lost 0 bases and J 2 bases, leaving 9 bases between the germline ends. Germline loops: CDR1 SGDLS, CDR2 YYNGEE. Study-wide points: Spike-specific TCR breadth was greater in vaccine than placebo recipients.

The protocol was immunoSEQ multiplex PCR, while the TCRdb copy is restricted to in-frame clones and leaves out a portion. The data contain over 110,000 clones, more than 80% of them seen just once; the ten biggest clones take up less than 6%. The sequence came from a human donor who had recovered from COVID-19. Sequencing used peripheral blood, obtained after recovery from COVID-19. The genes are TRBV9 and TRBJ2-7; TRBD1 might be the D (5 bases). As DNA, the CDR3 is TGTGCCAGCAGCGTAGGGGCAGGGCCCTACGAGCAGTACTTC. Its translation is CASSVGAGPYEQYF.